Shown below are 22 T cell receptor beta chains from a single sample sequenced in a study of cytomegalovirus exposure and HLA in healthy donors. The PCR employed 60 Vbeta primers together with 13 Jbeta primers. Some clones are missing from TCRdb's copy, which holds only in-frame ones; the method was immunoSEQ multiplex PCR. Among approximately 100,000 clones listed, approximately 9% were seen once. Sequenced sample: PBMCs. The source is a man aged 50-60 years in good health and CMV-seropositive.

This sequence joins TRBV10-2 and TRBJ2-5; D is ambiguous. The CDR3 is 12 residues long. Trimming removed 7 bases at V and 1 base at J, with 7 bases between. Germline V gene data show CDR1 as WSHSY and CDR2 as SAAADI. This chain's CDR3 is CASKTGQETQYF. DNA of the CDR3: TGCGCCAGCAAGACTGGCCAAGAGACCCAGTACTTC.

The chain is built from TRBV28 and TRBJ2-3; 11 bases line up with TRBD2. V shed 6 bases and J 3 bases; nucleotides not matched to a gene: 5. The germline V gene has CDR1 MDHEN and CDR2 SYDVKM. This CDR3 spans 15 amino acids. This chain's CDR3 is CASRGASGRTDTQYF. The CDR3 DNA reads TGTGCCAGCAGGGGGGCTAGCGGGAGGACAGATACGCAGTATTTT. Full variable domain (outside the CDR3, taken from reference TRBV28 and TRBJ2-3): DVKVTQSSRYLVKRTGEKVFLECVQDMDHENMFWYRQDPGLGLRLIYFSYDVKMKEKGDIPEGYSVSREKKERFSLILESASTNQTSMYLCASRGASGRTDTQYFGPGTRLTVL.

The V and J genes are TRBV28 and TRBJ2-1; 7 positions match TRBD2. The CDR3 is 18 residues long. V shed 2 bases and J 2 bases; nucleotides not matched to a gene: 12. CDR1 and CDR2 from the germline V gene are MDHEN and SYDVKM. The CDR3 loop is CASSLDSAASGAYNEQFF. CDR3 sequence (DNA): TGTGCCAGCAGTTTAGATTCGGCCGCAAGCGGGGCCTACAATGAGCAGTTCTTC.

The rearrangement uses TRBV9 and TRBJ1-2; 7 bases are a match to TRBD1. Trimming at V came to 3 bases and at J to 5 bases, leaving 4 bases not matched to a gene. Germline values: CDR1 SGDLS, CDR2 YYNGEE. The CDR3 has 13 residues. In DNA, the CDR3 is TGTGCCAGCAGCGCGGGACAGCAATATGGCTACACCTTC. Translating gives CASSAGQQYGYTF.

V usage is TRBV27 and J usage is TRBJ1-1; 10 positions agree with TRBD1. Germline trimming cut 7 bases from V and 4 bases from J; bases unmatched to any gene: 6. This CDR3 spans 14 amino acids. Per germline, CDR1 MNHEY and CDR2 SMNVEV (reference sequence). The CDR3 protein is CASTWTGGVTEAFF. CDR3 coding DNA: TGTGCCAGCACTTGGACAGGGGGAGTCACTGAAGCTTTCTTT.

This clone has only a few counts. CDR3 sequence reads: CASSLGGTFNQPQHF. Here the CDR3 DNA reads TGTGCCAGCAGTTTGGGCGGGACTTTCAATCAGCCCCAGCATTTT. The genes are TRBV28 and TRBJ1-5, with D maybe TRBD1 (5 bases). CDR1 is MDHEN and CDR2 is SYDVKM in the germline V gene. Trimming removed 3 bases at V and 3 bases at J, with 12 bases between. CDR3 length: 15 amino acids.

This clone has just a few counts. The V and J genes are TRBV5-5 and TRBJ1-4; TRBD1 agrees at 9 bases. The CDR3 contains 15 residues. V shed 0 bases, J shed 7 bases, and the junction held 4 bases outside the gene matches. The germline V gene encodes CDR1 SGHKS and CDR2 YYEKEE (reference sequence). Written as DNA, the CDR3 is TGTGCCAGCAGCTTGGGGGGACAGGGAACTGAAAAACTGTTTTTT. It is translated as CASSLGGQGTEKLFF.

V gene TRBV27 combines with J gene TRBJ2-1; D may be TRBD1 (5 bases). The V gene lost 2 bases and the J gene lost 6 bases, with 8 bases spanning the gap. The CDR3 has 13 residues. Germline CDR1 and CDR2: MNHEY and SMNVEV (reference sequence). The CDR3 bases are TGTGCCAGCAGTTTAGGGGCATCCAATGAGCAGTTCTTC. Protein: CASSLGASNEQFF.

A few counts support this clone. The chain joins TRBV7-9 to TRBJ2-7, with 11 positions matching TRBD1. Germline V gene lookup returns CDR1 SEHNR and CDR2 FQNEAQ (reference sequence). This CDR3 has 14 residues. The J segment lost 6 bases and the V segment lost 2 bases, leaving 3 bases of the junction unmatched. The CDR3 nucleotides are TGTGCCAGCAGCTTACTGGGACAGGGGGGCGAGCAGTACTTC. Protein sequence: CASSLLGQGGEQYF. Combining the CDR3 with reference TRBV7-9 and TRBJ2-7 gives the whole variable domain DTGVSQNPRHKITKRGQNVTFRCDPISEHNRLYWYRQTLGQGPEFLTYFQNEAQLEKSRLLSDRFSAERPKGSFSTLEIQRTEQGDSAMYLCASSLLGQGGEQYFGPGTRLTVT.

This clone was counted a few times. The V gene is TRBV7-9, the J gene TRBJ2-3; 10 bases align to TRBD2. Germline V CDR1 and CDR2: SEHNR, FQNEAQ (reference sequence). There are 16 residues in the CDR3. Trimming took 5 bases from V and 2 from J; bases not matched to a gene: 7. CDR3 protein: CASSERTSGNTDTQYF. In DNA, the CDR3 is TGTGCCAGCAGCGAAAGGACTAGCGGAAACACAGATACGCAGTATTTT.

The rearrangement uses TRBV7-3 and TRBJ2-3; 9 bases are shared with TRBD1. The CDR3 loop spans 16 amino acids. Germline-derived CDR1 and CDR2 are SGHTA and FQGTGA. The V segment lost 2 bases and the J segment 2 bases; nucleotides outside the gene matches: 5. This chain's CDR3 is CASSLEGTGITDTQYF. The CDR3, as DNA: TGTGCCAGCAGCTTAGAGGGGACAGGGATCACAGATACGCAGTATTTT.

Notes on this clone: Other DNA sequences in the sample encode the same CDR3. The V gene is TRBV12-5, the J gene TRBJ2-1; no clear D. Between the trimmed V and J ends, which lost 6 bases and 5 bases, there was a span of 5 bases. Germline CDR1 LGHNT, CDR2 FRNRAP. The CDR3 totals 11 residues. CDR3 region: CASGFDNEQFF. Here the CDR3 DNA reads TGTGCTAGTGGCTTCGACAATGAGCAGTTCTTC. Supplemented by reference TRBV12-5 and TRBJ2-1, the full variable domain reads DARVTQTPRHKVTEMGQEVTMRCQPILGHNTVFWYRQTMMQGLELLAYFRNRAPLDDSGMPKDRFSAEMPDATLATLKIQPSEPRDSAVYFCASGFDNEQFFGPGTRLTVL.

This clone was seen more than once but under ten times. This sample also contains other DNA sequences that code for the same CDR3. The chain carries TRBV5-6 and TRBJ1-2; D perhaps matches TRBD1 (5 bases). CDR1 SGHDT and CDR2 YYEEEE come from the germline V gene. The CDR3 is 15 amino acids. The V gene lost 2 bases and the J gene lost 2 bases, with 13 bases spanning the gap. The CDR3 loop reads CASSFAGTINYGYTF. In DNA, the CDR3 is TGTGCCAGCAGCTTCGCGGGGACGATCAACTATGGCTACACCTTC. Drawing the rest from reference TRBV5-6 and TRBJ1-2, the complete variable domain is DAGVTQSPTHLIKTRGQQVTLRCSPKSGHDTVSWYQQALGQGPQFIFQYYEEEERQRGNFPDRFSGHQFPNYSSELNVNALLLGDSALYLCASSFAGTINYGYTFGSGTRLTVV.

V usage is TRBV4-2 and J usage is TRBJ1-1, with 7 bases identical to TRBD1. The CDR3 length is 16 residues. The ends lost 1 base at V and 4 bases at J; junction bases unmatched: 9. Germline assignment: CDR1 LGHNA and CDR2 YNFKEQ. The CDR3 DNA follows: TGTGCCAGCAGCCAAGCGCAAGGGGGCTTGAGCACTGAAGCTTTCTTT. Its protein is CASSQAQGGLSTEAFF.

The chain combines TRBV27 with TRBJ2-1; 10 bases fit TRBD1. The CDR3 consists of 16 residues. Trimming at V came to 6 bases and at J to 2 bases, leaving 7 bases not matched to a gene. The V gene's germline CDR1 is MNHEY and CDR2 SMNVEV (reference sequence). In DNA form, the CDR3 reads TGTGCCAGCAGATCAACCGGACAGGGGGCCTACAATGAGCAGTTCTTC. Protein: CASRSTGQGAYNEQFF.

This clone was detected only a few times. The rearrangement uses TRBV6-5 and TRBJ2-7; TRBD2 aligns across 7 bases. The CDR3 consists of 14 residues. Germline CDR1 is MNHEY and CDR2 is SVGAGI. V was pared by 2 bases and J by 3 bases, with 4 bases of the junction left unmatched. CDR3 sequence reads: CASSYLGGGYEQYF. The CDR3 DNA reads TGTGCCAGCAGTTACCTTGGGGGGGGCTACGAGCAGTACTTC.

This clone was seen more than once but under ten times. The J gene is TRBJ2-7, the V gene TRBV6-5, with 9 bases aligning to TRBD1. Unmatched junction bases numbered 8, after V lost 6 bases and J lost 5 bases. CDR3 size: 14 residues. The V gene's germline CDR1 is MNHEY and CDR2 SVGAGI. The CDR3 sequence: CASRETGGGDEQYF. The CDR3 DNA reads TGTGCCAGCAGGGAAACAGGGGGCGGCGACGAGCAGTACTTC.

This clone has ten or more counts. This chain uses TRBV28 with TRBJ2-7, with 8 bases lining up with TRBD1. CDR3 length: 15 amino acids. Germline V gene lookup returns CDR1 MDHEN and CDR2 SYDVKM. J was trimmed by 0 bases and V by 3 bases; bases with no gene match: 4. CDR3 protein: CASSLRTGISYEQYF. DNA for the CDR3: TGTGCCAGCAGTTTGCGGACAGGGATCTCCTACGAGCAGTACTTC. The variable domain in full, completed from reference TRBV28 and TRBJ2-7, reads DVKVTQSSRYLVKRTGEKVFLECVQDMDHENMFWYRQDPGLGLRLIYFSYDVKMKEKGDIPEGYSVSREKKERFSLILESASTNQTSMYLCASSLRTGISYEQYFGPGTRLTVT.

V gene TRBV30 combines with J gene TRBJ1-5, with a weak D call TRBD1 (6 bases). The CDR3 consists of 14 residues. V shed 2 bases and J shed 5 bases, with 13 bases lying between them. Germline CDR1 reads GTSNPN; CDR2 reads SVGIG (reference sequence). The CDR3 region is CAWSRSGDHQPQHF. In nucleotides, the CDR3 is TGTGCCTGGAGTCGTTCAGGGGATCATCAGCCCCAGCATTTT.

The chain recombines TRBV27 with TRBJ2-7; 12 nucleotides line up with TRBD1. V trimming: 4 bases; J trimming: 7 bases; junction bases outside the gene matches: 8. The CDR3 sequence is 15 residues long. CDR1 is MNHEY, CDR2 SMNVEV, per germline (reference sequence). Here the CDR3 DNA reads TGTGCCAGCAGTTCCCCCCGGGACAGGGGGCTTGAGCAGTACGTC. It codes for CASSSPRDRGLEQYV.

A few counts support this clone. The genes are TRBV30 and TRBJ2-7; tentatively, D is TRBD1 (6 bases). The CDR3 is 12 amino acids. V lost 4 bases to trimming and J lost 2 bases, with 9 bases between them. CDR1 and CDR2 from the germline V gene are GTSNPN and SVGIG (reference sequence). The CDR3 DNA sequence: TGTGCCTGGAACAGGGCAACCTACGAGCAGTACTTC. Amino acid sequence: CAWNRATYEQYF.

This clone appeared a few times. The J gene is TRBJ2-5, the V gene TRBV5-4; 13 nucleotides match TRBD2. Trimming cost V 0 bases and J 4 bases; bases outside gene matches: 3. Germline V gene lookup returns CDR1 SGHNT and CDR2 YYREEE (reference sequence). This CDR3 comprises 16 residues. The CDR3 loop is CASSLVLAGGGETQYF. CDR3 in DNA: TGTGCCAGCAGCTTGGTACTAGCGGGGGGGGGAGAGACCCAGTACTTC.